A selection of T cell receptor beta chains follows, all from one sample in a study of blood T cell repertoires in COVID-19. Sequenced by immunoSEQ multiplex PCR; TCRdb stores in-frame clones only, minus some. The data hold approximately 260,000 clones, with nearly 90% observed a single time. Sequencing was performed on PBMCs or T cells enriched from blood (not recorded which). Receptors originate from a woman in her sixties who had recovered from COVID-19. Both conserved end residues are part of each CDR3. A D gene is named only where the DNA matches it firmly. Where a row states a size, it is once, few, many or the class of an expanded clone; other rows omit it.

J: TRBJ2-2
V: TRBV5-1
D: .
size: once
DNA: TGCGCCGGAAGCCAGGGAGGGAACACCGGGGAGCTGTTTTTT
CDR3: CAGSQGGNTGELFF

J: TRBJ1-4
V: TRBV3-1/TRBV3-2
D: .
size: once
DNA: TGTGCCAGCAGCCCGGGGGGGACTGCAACTAATGAAAAACTGTTTTTT
CDR3: CASSPGGTATNEKLFF

J: TRBJ2-7
V: TRBV5-1
D: .
size: .
DNA: TGCGCCAGCAGCTTGAACTACCCAATCGGCGAGCAGTACTTC
CDR3: CASSLNYPIGEQYF

J: TRBJ1-5
V: TRBV2
D: .
size: .
DNA: TGTGCCAGCACTCGGGAATCATTACAGGGATATGGCAATCAGCCCCAGCATTTT
CDR3: CASTRESLQGYGNQPQHF

J: TRBJ1-1
V: TRBV18
D: .
size: .
DNA: TGTGCCAGCTCACTGACAGGCCAGAACACTGAAGCTTTCTTT
CDR3: CASSLTGQNTEAFF

J: TRBJ2-5
V: TRBV3-1/TRBV3-2
D: .
size: .
DNA: TGTGCCAGCAGCCAAGAAGCAGCGGACCCGTCGGGGACCCAGTACTTC
CDR3: CASSQEAADPSGTQYF

J: TRBJ1-2
V: TRBV5-6
D: .
size: .
DNA: TGTGCCAGCAGCTTGGATTGGGCGCGTCGCTATGGCTACACCTTC
CDR3: CASSLDWARRYGYTF

J: TRBJ1-1
V: TRBV3-1/TRBV3-2
D: TRBD1
size: .
DNA: TGTGCCAGCAGCTCCCGGACAGGTGGGATTTCAGCTTTCTTT
CDR3: CASSSRTGGISAFF

J: TRBJ1-5
V: TRBV28
D: TRBD1
size: .
DNA: TGTGCCAGCAGTATACTCAGGGGGAATCAGCCCCAGCATTTT
CDR3: CASSILRGNQPQHF

J: TRBJ1-1
V: TRBV6-5
D: .
size: .
DNA: TGTGCCAGCAGCCTCTCCGGGGGGCAGGGAACTGAAGCTTTCTTT
CDR3: CASSLSGGQGTEAFF

J: TRBJ2-2
V: TRBV18
D: TRBD1
size: .
DNA: TGTGCCAGCTCTGGACAGGGGAACACCGGGGAGCTGTTTTTT
CDR3: CASSGQGNTGELFF

J: TRBJ1-5
V: TRBV28
D: .
size: .
DNA: TGTGCCAGCAGTTCTGGGGGGAGACAGCCCCAGCATTTT
CDR3: CASSSGGRQPQHF

J: TRBJ1-5
V: TRBV7-2
D: .
size: .
DNA: TGTGCCAGCAGCTTCGACAGGACTCTTTATAGCAATCAGCCCCAGCATTTT
CDR3: CASSFDRTLYSNQPQHF